Below, 27 T cell receptor beta chains from the same sample are listed, as sequenced in a study of cytomegalovirus exposure and HLA in healthy donors. 13 Jbeta primers and 60 Vbeta primers were used for the PCR. Clones were sequenced by immunoSEQ multiplex PCR, and TCRdb holds only the in-frame ones, with some missing. The table lists some 150,000 clones, around 80% of them singletons, with about 0.69% in the top ten. Sequencing input: PBMCs. Receptors were obtained from a female donor in good health and CMV-seronegative.

The chain joins TRBV5-5 to TRBJ2-1; 7 nucleotides line up with TRBD1. The ends lost 5 bases at V and 7 bases at J; junction bases unmatched: 9. The length of the CDR3 is 14 residues. The germline V gene has CDR1 SGHKS and CDR2 YYEKEE (reference sequence). The chain's CDR3 is CASRHTGVMNEQFF. The CDR3 DNA sequence: TGTGCCAGCAGGCATACAGGGGTTATGAATGAGCAGTTCTTC.

V gene TRBV19 combines with J gene TRBJ1-5, with 7 bases lining up with TRBD1. CDR1 LNHDA and CDR2 SQIVND come from the germline V gene (reference sequence). The CDR3 consists of 15 residues. Trimming removed 6 bases from V and 3 bases from J; junction bases left unmatched: 8. CDR3 loop: CASSIGQVINQPQHF. Written as DNA, the CDR3 is TGTGCCAGTAGCATCGGACAGGTTATCAATCAGCCCCAGCATTTT.

This chain uses TRBV6-5 with TRBJ2-7; a possible D gene is TRBD2 (5 bases). Germline lookup yields CDR1 MNHEY and CDR2 SVGAGI. The CDR3 consists of 14 residues. Trimming took 6 bases from V and 4 from J, leaving 16 bases between them. The CDR3 reads CASSLSETGYEQYF. In nucleotides, the CDR3 is TGTGCCAGCAGCCTTTCCGAGACGGGATACGAGCAGTACTTC.

V and J are TRBV2 and TRBJ1-6, with TRBD1 as a possible D gene (6 bases). The CDR3 runs to 15 residues. CDR1 and CDR2 from the germline V gene are SNHLY and FYNNEI. V lost 7 bases and J 13 bases, leaving 23 bases between the germline ends. Here the CDR3 reads CASIPGGGGTAPLHF. In DNA form, the CDR3 reads TGTGCCAGCATCCCTGGGGGAGGGGGTACTGCGCCCCTCCACTTT.

V and J are TRBV18 and TRBJ2-7, with 11 bases matching TRBD1. This CDR3 has 15 amino acids. With 2 bases clipped from V and 2 bases from J, the junction kept 2 bases outside the gene matches. Looked up from germline, CDR1 is KGHSH and CDR2 is LQKENI. The CDR3 DNA is TGTGCCAGCTCACCAGGGACAGGGGGGGCCTACGAGCAGTACTTC. Its translation is CASSPGTGGAYEQYF.

This rearrangement joins TRBV9 to TRBJ2-5, with D maybe TRBD2 (6 bases). This CDR3 spans 17 amino acids. Germline lookup yields CDR1 SGDLS and CDR2 YYNGEE. The V end lost 0 bases, the J end lost 7 bases, and 22 bases lay between the germline ends. CDR3 in DNA: TGTGCCAGCAGCGTAGACCCCGATGGAGGGCTGGGAAGGACCCAGTACTTC. As protein: CASSVDPDGGLGRTQYF.

The genes are TRBV7-4 and TRBJ1-1, with 8 bases matching TRBD1. The V segment lost 3 bases and the J segment 3 bases; nucleotides outside the gene matches: 18. There are 19 residues in the CDR3. The V gene's germline CDR1 is SGHVT and CDR2 SQSDAQ. The CDR3 DNA follows: TGTGCCAGCAGCTTCGCTTTTAGGACAGGGAGGTTGGGCTACACTGAAGCTTTCTTT. Translating it yields CASSFAFRTGRLGYTEAFF.

The table lists this clone with a count of one. The CDR3 DNA reads TGTGCCAGCAGTAGACTCCCCTACGAGCAGTACTTC. Translation: CASSRLPYEQYF. The chain has TRBV6-5 and TRBJ2-7; D ambiguous. Germline assignment: CDR1 MNHEY and CDR2 SVGAGI. Trimming left V 5 bases short and J 2 bases short, with 7 bases between. This CDR3 contains 12 residues.

This rearrangement joins TRBV6-5 to TRBJ1-1; D remains ambiguous. The CDR3 extends over 12 amino acids. The V end lost 9 bases, the J end lost 1 base, and 9 bases lay between the germline ends. CDR1 is MNHEY and CDR2 is SVGAGI in the germline V gene. In DNA form, the CDR3 reads TGTGCCAGTTCTCGGAGGAACACTGAAGCTTTCTTT. Amino acids: CASSRRNTEAFF.

This clone appeared once. The CDR3 coding sequence is TGTGCCAGCAGGCGCCGGGCAGGGGGCTTCTCTGGAAACACCATATATTTT. The encoded protein is CASRRRAGGFSGNTIYF. The chain combines TRBV13 with TRBJ1-3, with 8 bases aligning to TRBD1. Per germline, CDR1 PRHDT and CDR2 FYEKMQ (reference sequence). Trimming cost V 6 bases and J 0 bases; bases outside gene matches: 10. The CDR3 covers 17 residues.

This sequence joins TRBV29-1 and TRBJ1-1, with 8 bases matching TRBD1. CDR3 length: 12 amino acids. Germline-derived CDR1 and CDR2 are SQVTM and ANQGSEA. With 7 bases clipped from V and 3 bases from J, the junction kept 4 bases outside the gene matches. CDR3 DNA sequence: TGCAGCGCTAACAGGGGGGACACTGAAGCTTTCTTT. Protein: CSANRGDTEAFF.

This chain connects TRBV7-6 to TRBJ2-3; 9 nucleotides line up with TRBD1. V lost 1 base to trimming and J lost 2 bases; unmatched junction nucleotides: 4. The V gene's germline CDR1 is SGHVS and CDR2 FNYEAQ. CDR3 length: 16 residues. CDR3 protein: CASSLVDRGSTDTQYF. CDR3 sequence (DNA): TGTGCCAGCAGCTTAGTGGACAGGGGTTCCACAGATACGCAGTATTTT.

The count of this clone is one. The chain couples TRBV7-9 to TRBJ2-3; 8 nucleotides agree with TRBD2. J lost 8 bases, V lost 2 bases, and 12 bases had no gene match. The CDR3 length is 16 residues. Germline CDR1 and CDR2: SEHNR and FQNEAQ (reference sequence). The DNA of the CDR3 is TGTGCCAGCAGCTTAAACGGCGGGAGGACCGCAGGTACGCAGTATTTT. Translated, it gives CASSLNGGRTAGTQYF.

The rearrangement links TRBV19 to TRBJ1-6, with D tentatively TRBD1 (5 bases). V was cut by 4 bases and J by 10 bases, with 11 bases left in between. CDR1 and CDR2 (germline): LNHDA, SQIVND (reference sequence). This CDR3 has 13 residues. The CDR3 protein is CASSTQGESPLHF. The CDR3 DNA is TGTGCCAGTAGTACCCAGGGTGAATCACCCCTCCACTTT.

The J gene is TRBJ1-2, the V gene TRBV4-1; TRBD1 aligns across 9 bases. V lost 1 base and J lost 6; bases outside the gene matches: 9. Looked up from germline, CDR1 is MGHRA and CDR2 is YSYEKL. The CDR3 extends over 16 amino acids. The CDR3 is CASSQGPGTGNDGYTF. The CDR3 nucleotides read TGCGCCAGCAGCCAAGGCCCCGGGACAGGGAACGATGGCTACACCTTC.

The rearrangement joins TRBV19 to TRBJ2-1; the match to TRBD2 covers 16 bases. The CDR3 runs to 14 residues. The V gene end was trimmed by 6 bases and the J gene end by 9 bases; junction bases not matched to a gene: 2. From germline, CDR1 is LNHDA and CDR2 SQIVND (reference sequence). The CDR3 DNA sequence: TGTGCCAGTAGGGGACTAGCGGGGGGGCGTGAGCAGTTCTTC. As protein: CASRGLAGGREQFF.

The table lists this clone with a count of one. The chain carries TRBV27 and TRBJ1-2; maybe TRBD1 (6 bases). V was shortened by 3 bases and J by 4 bases, with 15 bases between the two germline ends. Looked up from germline, CDR1 is MNHEY and CDR2 is SMNVEV (reference sequence). The CDR3 runs 15 residues. The CDR3 nucleotides are TGTGCCAGCAGTTTCAGACGGGGGGCTGGCTATGGCTACACCTTC. Its translation: CASSFRRGAGYGYTF.

This chain connects TRBV19 to TRBJ1-2; 7 positions match TRBD1. The CDR3 is made up of 15 amino acids. CDR1 LNHDA and CDR2 SQIVND come from the germline V gene (reference sequence). The V and J ends lost 4 bases and 4 bases, in that order; junction bases with no gene match: 9. The CDR3 loop is CASSTQGGTAYGYTF. The CDR3 coding sequence is TGTGCCAGTAGTACTCAAGGGGGGACAGCCTATGGCTACACCTTC.

The J gene is TRBJ1-2, the V gene TRBV4-2, with D unresolved. Germline assignment: CDR1 LGHNA and CDR2 YNFKEQ. This CDR3 has 15 residues. The germline V and J ends were trimmed by 1 base and 8 bases, with 17 bases remaining between them. The chain's CDR3 is CASSQGSGERVGYTF. CDR3 bases: TGTGCCAGCAGCCAAGGCTCCGGGGAGCGGGTCGGCTACACCTTC.

V and J are TRBV2 and TRBJ2-2, with 9 bases matching TRBD2. Germline V gene sequence: CDR1 SNHLY, CDR2 FYNNEI. V lost 10 bases, J lost 5 bases, and 11 bases stayed unmatched. CDR3 length: 15 amino acids. CDR3 DNA sequence: TGTGCCACTCCCCCTCTAGCGGGACAGACCGGGGAGCTGTTTTTT. Protein sequence: CATPPLAGQTGELFF.

This chain links TRBV5-8 with TRBJ2-1; the match to TRBD2 covers 12 bases. The ends lost 6 bases at V and 7 bases at J; junction bases unmatched: 8. Germline V gives CDR1 SGHTS, CDR2 YDEGEE. This CDR3 is built from 15 residues. CDR3 residues: CASTASGGALNEQFF. For the CDR3, the DNA is TGTGCCAGCACCGCTAGCGGGGGGGCCTTAAATGAGCAGTTCTTC.

The table lists this clone with a count of one. V gene TRBV5-1 combines with J gene TRBJ2-5; D call uncertain. Trimming left V 0 bases short and J 2 bases short, with 11 bases between. From germline, CDR1 is SGHRS and CDR2 YFSETQ. This CDR3 is 15 amino acids long. DNA for the CDR3: TGCGCCAGCAGCTTGGAGGCGGCGCCTCAAGAGACCCAGTACTTC. It is translated as CASSLEAAPQETQYF.

The chain carries TRBV6-4 and TRBJ2-3, with D perhaps TRBD1 (6 bases). V dropped 0 bases and J dropped 5 bases, with 15 bases sitting between them. CDR1 is MRHNA and CDR2 is SNTAGT in the germline V gene. This CDR3 comprises 16 residues. CDR3 protein: CASSDSGGGAGDTQYF. In DNA form, the CDR3 reads TGTGCCAGCAGTGACTCAGGGGGTGGTGCCGGAGATACGCAGTATTTT.

The chain employs TRBV5-4 and TRBJ2-7; 8 bases align to TRBD2. Unmatched junction bases numbered 9, after V lost 2 bases and J lost 5 bases. The CDR3 contains 15 residues. Germline-derived CDR1 and CDR2 are SGHNT and YYREEE (reference sequence). The CDR3 region is CASSLRREGLHEQYF. For the CDR3, the DNA is TGTGCCAGCAGCTTAAGACGGGAGGGCCTCCACGAGCAGTACTTC.

The chain couples TRBV19 to TRBJ2-2; possibly TRBD2 for D (5 bases). The germline V gene encodes CDR1 LNHDA and CDR2 SQIVND (reference sequence). The ends were cut back, 3 bases at V and 4 bases at J, with 9 bases in the middle. This CDR3 region has 14 residues. The CDR3 nucleotides read TGTGCCAGTAGTATTGGAGGATCCACCGGGGAGCTGTTTTTT. Translated, it gives CASSIGGSTGELFF. Based on the CDR3 plus reference TRBV19 and TRBJ2-2, the full variable domain is DGGITQSPKYLFRKEGQNVTLSCEQNLNHDAMYWYRQDPGQGLRLIYYSQIVNDFQKGDIAEGYSVSREKKESFPLTVTSAQKNPTAFYLCASSIGGSTGELFFGEGSRLTVL.

The rearrangement joins TRBV6-5 to TRBJ1-2; the match to TRBD1 covers 9 bases. The CDR3 consists of 14 residues. Germline V CDR1 and CDR2: MNHEY, SVGAGI. J lost 4 bases, V lost 5 bases, and 5 bases had no gene match. CDR3 region: CASSRDRAIYGYTF. CDR3 sequence (DNA): TGTGCCAGCAGTCGGGACAGGGCAATCTATGGCTACACCTTC.

This chain connects TRBV28 to TRBJ2-1; TRBD2 matches at 11 bases. The CDR3 is 16 amino acids. V lost 6 bases and J lost 3; bases outside the gene matches: 7. Per the germline V gene, CDR1 is MDHEN and CDR2 is SYDVKM. The DNA for the CDR3 is TGTGCCAGCAGGTTTCTTAGCGGGAGGGACTACAATGAGCAGTTCTTC. Its translation: CASRFLSGRDYNEQFF.